This record covers a single TCR beta chain. Its antigen is still unknown. This record belongs to a study of blood T cells in healthy people across ages. Findings and caveats of the study: TCR beta diversity per million T cells fell roughly linearly with age.

Next came a second PCR, run for about 7 to 12 cycles, which used a sample-barcoded 5' primer along with a J-beta primer mix. Every single cDNA molecule received a tag from a template-switch adaptor with 12 random nucleotides. TCRdb re-analysed the 5' RACE reads in MiXCR, keeping a single row per CDR3 protein. The repertoire consists of over a million distinct CDR3 sequences, with 40% to 55% occurring once and the leading ten covering approximately 20%. The CDR3 covers 14 residues. Germline V gives CDR1 ENHRY, CDR2 SYGVKD. With 2 bases removed from V and 5 bases from J, the gap between germline ends came to 10 bases.

The V call is TRBV10-3, the J call TRBJ2-1; no definite D call. This TCR was sampled from a woman aged 60-75 years in good health. The sequencing sample was made of blood. The CDR3 DNA follows: TGTGCCATCAGTGAGGAGGCCAGTAACAATGAGCAGTTCTTC. Its translation is CAISEEASNNEQFF.